These T cell receptor beta chains were read from a single sample in a study of blood T cell repertoires in COVID-19. Measured with immunoSEQ multiplex PCR; TCRdb has only the in-frame clones, and not every one. Here the sample spans under 300,000 clones, approximately 86% being singletons. The sample taken for sequencing was peripheral blood. Receptors originate from a woman aged 65 to 85 with active or convalescent COVID-19. CDR3s include the opening cysteine and the closing phenylalanine or tryptophan. D genes are given only for firm matches. Not all rows give a size; the values are once, few, many and, for expanded clones, a class.

abundance: -
v_gene: TRBV24-1
d_gene: -
j_gene: TRBJ2-3
CDR3aa: CATSGGDSFGTDTQYF
CDR3nt: TGTGCCACCAGTGGGGGGGACAGCTTTGGCACAGATACGCAGTATTTT

abundance: -
v_gene: TRBV11-2
d_gene: -
j_gene: TRBJ2-7
CDR3aa: CASSSQVPYEQYF
CDR3nt: TGTGCCAGCAGCTCGCAGGTTCCCTACGAGCAGTACTTC

abundance: -
v_gene: TRBV9
d_gene: -
j_gene: TRBJ1-2
CDR3aa: CASSVGKGDGYTF
CDR3nt: TGTGCCAGCAGCGTAGGGAAAGGGGATGGCTACACCTTC

abundance: -
v_gene: TRBV6-5
d_gene: -
j_gene: TRBJ2-7
CDR3aa: CASSAGGSSYEQYF
CDR3nt: TGTGCCAGCAGCGCTGGGGGGAGCTCCTACGAGCAGTACTTC

abundance: -
v_gene: TRBV28
d_gene: -
j_gene: TRBJ1-2
CDR3aa: CASSSTSTRGRYGYTF
CDR3nt: TGTGCCAGCAGCTCTACCTCGACCAGGGGACGGTATGGCTACACCTTC

abundance: -
v_gene: TRBV19
d_gene: -
j_gene: TRBJ1-2
CDR3aa: CASNFGGAAYGYTF
CDR3nt: TGTGCCAGTAATTTCGGAGGGGCCGCCTATGGCTACACCTTC

abundance: -
v_gene: TRBV6-2/TRBV6-3
d_gene: -
j_gene: TRBJ1-1
CDR3aa: CASSYPTGNTEAFF
CDR3nt: TGTGCCAGCAGTTACCCGACAGGGAACACTGAAGCTTTCTTT

abundance: -
v_gene: TRBV5-1
d_gene: -
j_gene: TRBJ1-1
CDR3aa: CASSFDGVSNTEAFF
CDR3nt: TGCGCCAGCAGCTTTGACGGGGTTTCGAACACTGAAGCTTTCTTT

abundance: -
v_gene: TRBV7-9
d_gene: -
j_gene: TRBJ1-1
CDR3aa: CASSSLNGGGTEAFF
CDR3nt: TGTGCCAGCAGCTCACTCAATGGGGGAGGCACTGAAGCTTTCTTT

abundance: -
v_gene: TRBV11-2
d_gene: -
j_gene: TRBJ2-1
CDR3aa: CASSLGLARSSYNEQFF
CDR3nt: TGTGCCAGCAGCTTAGGTCTAGCCCGGAGCTCCTACAATGAGCAGTTCTTC

abundance: -
v_gene: TRBV5-8
d_gene: TRBD2
j_gene: TRBJ2-1
CDR3aa: CASSSGLAGRTGSYNEQFF
CDR3nt: TGTGCCAGCAGCTCGGGACTAGCGGGGAGAACGGGCTCCTACAATGAGCAGTTCTTC

abundance: -
v_gene: TRBV12-3/TRBV12-4
d_gene: -
j_gene: TRBJ1-2
CDR3aa: CASSGGLGYGYTF
CDR3nt: TGTGCCAGCTCGGGGGGGCTCGGCTATGGCTACACCTTC

abundance: -
v_gene: TRBV7-9
d_gene: TRBD1
j_gene: TRBJ2-2
CDR3aa: CASSLGTGGVPNTGELFF
CDR3nt: TGTGCCAGCAGCTTAGGGACAGGGGGCGTCCCGAACACCGGGGAGCTGTTTTTT

abundance: once
v_gene: TRBV7-6
d_gene: -
j_gene: TRBJ2-5
CDR3aa: CASTSMTGSQETQYF
CDR3nt: TGTGCCAGCACTTCAATGACAGGTTCCCAAGAGACCCAGTACTTC

abundance: -
v_gene: TRBV11-2
d_gene: -
j_gene: TRBJ1-5
CDR3aa: CASSLGVGRPGDQPQHF
CDR3nt: TGTGCCAGCAGCTTAGGAGTTGGGAGACCGGGGGATCAGCCCCAGCATTTT

abundance: -
v_gene: TRBV5-4
d_gene: TRBD1
j_gene: TRBJ1-2
CDR3aa: CASSLAGGAWRGSGYTF
CDR3nt: TGTGCCAGCAGCTTGGCAGGGGGCGCTTGGAGAGGGTCTGGCTACACCTTC

abundance: -
v_gene: TRBV5-5
d_gene: -
j_gene: TRBJ2-1
CDR3aa: CASSSLGERLYNEQFF
CDR3nt: TGTGCCAGCAGCTCCCTTGGGGAGCGGCTGTACAATGAGCAGTTCTTC

abundance: -
v_gene: TRBV15
d_gene: TRBD1
j_gene: TRBJ1-4
CDR3aa: CATSPQQGAGEKLFF
CDR3nt: TGTGCCACCAGCCCACAACAGGGGGCAGGTGAAAAACTGTTTTTT

abundance: few
v_gene: TRBV7-3
d_gene: -
j_gene: TRBJ1-2
CDR3aa: CASSLGPRNYGYTF
CDR3nt: TGTGCCAGCAGCTTAGGGCCGCGAAACTATGGCTACACCTTC

abundance: -
v_gene: TRBV5-4
d_gene: -
j_gene: TRBJ1-4
CDR3aa: CASSLGGTTNEKLFF
CDR3nt: TGTGCCAGCAGCTTGGGCGGGACAACTAATGAAAAACTGTTTTTT

abundance: -
v_gene: TRBV10-3
d_gene: -
j_gene: TRBJ2-2
CDR3aa: CAIESNTGELFF
CDR3nt: TGTGCCATCGAGTCGAACACCGGGGAGCTGTTTTTT

abundance: -
v_gene: TRBV19
d_gene: -
j_gene: TRBJ1-1
CDR3aa: CASSIGGSYEHTEAFF
CDR3nt: TGTGCCAGTAGTATCGGAGGGAGCTATGAACACACTGAAGCTTTCTTT